This T cell receptor beta chain comes out of a study of shared clonotypes between healthy human individuals (dated by TCRdb to about 2020). The study in broad terms: The cohort included a few men and two women between 18 and 49 years of age. Each donor's leukapheresis produced roughly between about 0.9 and 9.5 billion PBMCs. For each donor, CD4 naive and CD4 memory were each run on three plates, CD8 naive on two plates, and CD8 memory on one plate. Libraries were prepared and TCR repertoires were sequenced by different laboratories using diverse techniques, in order to increase sequencing depth and limit assay-specific biases. To estimate repertoire size and how much clonotypes are shared between individuals, the study performed deep sequencing of blood TCR repertoires from five healthy adults. General study outcomes and caveats: Naive subsets generally had larger estimated clonotype richness than memory subsets. Sampling was restricted to blood, and TCR repertoires in tissue are likely to differ from TCR repertoires in blood. The genetic and exposure-history diversity represented was limited by the small number of donors. Based on pairwise subsampling, the degree of clonotype sharing among donors was expected to be affected by sequencing depth. Even with the large sequencing depth, rarefaction of the sorted-subset datasets indicated that sequencing was incomplete. Compared with non-shared clonotypes, clonotypes shared by all four sorted-subset donors had higher generation probabilities. Across four donors, 5% to 6% of naive CD4, 3% to 3.5% of naive CD8, 2% to 2.5% of memory CD4, and approximately 0.4% of memory CD8 clonotypes were shared.

The germline V gene encodes CDR1 SEHNR and CDR2 FQNEAQ (reference sequence). V and J lose 4 bases and 5 bases, and a span of 8 bases separates them. Inclusive of the bounding cysteine and phenylalanine, the CDR3 is 12 residues long. CDR3 DNA is the only sequence kept; it has 36 bases, read in frame from the first base. Using the deep immunoSEQ assay, TCR CDR3 regions were amplified from genomic DNA by multiplex PCR. Extracted genomic DNA from each cell subset was distributed evenly across all wells of several immunoSEQ 96-well plates, and each plate was treated as a replicate. For sorted subsets, each replicate PCR was loaded with 200 ng genomic DNA, equivalent to 30,000 or so T cell genomes. The purified libraries were quantified using a Qubit 3.0 fluorometer, sized with a Bioanalyzer 2100, and then quantified again using the KAPA Library Quantification kit. Every immunoSEQ 96-well plate was sequenced on a separate single-read 150-cycle Illumina NextSeq 550 flow cell. Turning to the authors' computational methods: The immunoSEQ output contained only junctional sequences without quality scores, so filtering could not match that applied to full-length reads. Sequences were annotated with PyIR, a Python wrapper for IgBLAST v1.9, using IMGT germline references to assign V/J genes and CDR3. Reads were removed for weak V/J assignments (E-value above 1e-6), missing CDR3, stop codons, out-of-frame junctions, or ambiguous translated residues. V3J clonotypes were defined as sequences sharing an identical inferred V gene, J gene, and CDR3 amino acid sequence. Percentage overlap between repertoires was calculated by dividing the number of shared unique clonotypes by the size of the smaller repertoire. Richness of each repertoire was evaluated using RTK rarefaction, the Chao1 estimator, and Recon v2.1 estimates of unobserved clonotypes. OLGA was used to compute generation probabilities for all TCRbeta clonotypes that the gDNA method yielded from a few donors. TCRdb stores this immuneACCESS table with in-frame sequences only. Part of the clones is absent; in the studies checked, under half of the shortfall reflects unresolved V genes, and no reason is known for the rest. The V and J calls and clone size were taken over from that table, and D and trimming were inferred from the DNA. In this sample the table shows approximately 2.5 million clones, over 85% of which occur a single time. The ten biggest clones cover around 0.4% of the sample.

In its sample, this clone was seen once. The antigen it binds to is not known. No much larger clone is present one base from it, and per-base qualities are unavailable. Donors were healthy HIV-negative adults with no recently reported acute infections or vaccinations. All donors were Caucasian adults living in Nashville, Tennessee, USA. Magnetic negative selection was used to enrich CD4+ T cells, after which naive cells were positively selected on CD45RA and the negative fraction became the memory subset. Blood was collected by leukapheresis, and PBMCs were isolated by Ficoll-Histopaque density gradient centrifugation and then cryopreserved in liquid nitrogen vapor phase. Purity and quantity of every magnetically sorted T cell population were checked by analytical flow cytometry. Genomic DNA was isolated from each sorted fraction and quantified by UV absorbance on a Nanodrop 2000c.

The TCR comes from a man aged 18 to 30 in good health. Some clones in this sample may be carry-over from other donors' samples. The chain couples TRBV7-9 to TRBJ1-2; D gene: possibly TRBD1, on 5 matching bases. The material sequenced was naive CD4+ T cells from PBMCs. The intended sense of this specimen's cell subset or site label: CD45RA+ positively selected. The DNA sequence is TGTGCCAGCAGCTATCAGGGATATGGCTACACCTTC. Translated, this is CASSYQGYGYTF.